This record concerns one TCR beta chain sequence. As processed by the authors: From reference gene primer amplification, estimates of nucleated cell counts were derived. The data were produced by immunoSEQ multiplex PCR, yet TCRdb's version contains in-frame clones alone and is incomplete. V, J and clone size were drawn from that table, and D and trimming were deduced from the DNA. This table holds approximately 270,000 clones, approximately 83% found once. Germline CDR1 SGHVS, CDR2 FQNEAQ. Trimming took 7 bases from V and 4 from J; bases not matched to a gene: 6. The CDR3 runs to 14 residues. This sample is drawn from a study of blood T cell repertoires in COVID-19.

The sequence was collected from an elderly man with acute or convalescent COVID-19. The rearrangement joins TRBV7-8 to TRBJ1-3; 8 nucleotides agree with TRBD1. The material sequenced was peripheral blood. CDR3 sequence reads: CASTTGAEGNTIYF. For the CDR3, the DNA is TGTGCCAGCACGACAGGGGCCGAAGGAAACACCATATATTTT.